The rows below give T cell receptor beta chains drawn from one sample of a study of liver allograft versus peripheral blood T cells. TCRdb passed the reads through MiXCR, listing each CDR3 protein once. The profile covers 10,000 or so distinct CDR3 sequences, with approximately 17% appearing a single time and 1% to 1.5% taken by the ten largest. Receptors were obtained from a human patient who had a liver transplant. A subset of T cells may come from the graft donor. CDR3s include the opening cysteine and the closing phenylalanine or tryptophan. D genes are given only for firm matches. Clone size is shown for a subset of rows, as once, few, many or a class of expanded clone.

CDR3 length: 15; clone size: medium-sized; D gene: TRBD1; V gene: TRBV18; J gene: TRBJ1-4; CDR3 protein: CASSPLGQGDEKLFF; CDR3 DNA: TGTGCCAGCTCACCCCTGGGACAGGGGGACGAAAAACTGTTTTTT
CDR3 length: 13; clone size: medium-sized; D gene: .; V gene: TRBV19; J gene: TRBJ1-1; CDR3 protein: CASSIAAAPEAFF; CDR3 DNA: TGTGCCAGTAGTATAGCGGCAGCCCCTGAAGCTTTCTTT
CDR3 length: 16; clone size: .; D gene: .; V gene: TRBV14; J gene: TRBJ2-7; CDR3 protein: CASSQGMSGLVLEQYF; CDR3 DNA: TGTGCCAGCAGCCAAGGGATGTCGGGGCTAGTCCTCGAGCAGTACTTC
CDR3 length: 15; clone size: few; D gene: .; V gene: TRBV28; J gene: TRBJ1-5; CDR3 protein: CASSLPTGTNQPQHF; CDR3 DNA: TGTGCCAGCAGCCTACCTACCGGGACTAATCAGCCCCAGCATTTT
CDR3 length: 14; clone size: medium-sized; D gene: TRBD1; V gene: TRBV6-1; J gene: TRBJ1-2; CDR3 protein: CASSADRGSAGYTF; CDR3 DNA: TGTGCCAGCAGTGCCGACAGGGGATCGGCTGGCTACACCTTC
CDR3 length: 13; clone size: .; D gene: TRBD1; V gene: TRBV6-5; J gene: TRBJ2-1; CDR3 protein: CASSYTGGHEQFF; CDR3 DNA: TGTGCCAGCAGTTATACAGGGGGCCATGAGCAGTTCTTC
CDR3 length: 17; clone size: few; D gene: TRBD1; V gene: TRBV6-5; J gene: TRBJ1-2; CDR3 protein: CASSYSKRTGGGVGYTF; CDR3 DNA: TGTGCCAGCAGTTACTCGAAGCGGACAGGCGGCGGAGTAGGCTACACCTTC
CDR3 length: 15; clone size: many; D gene: .; V gene: TRBV6-1; J gene: TRBJ2-3; CDR3 protein: CASSPQGLGSDTQYF; CDR3 DNA: TGTGCCAGCAGCCCCCAAGGGTTGGGCTCAGATACGCAGTATTTT
CDR3 length: 17; clone size: medium-sized; D gene: TRBD2; V gene: TRBV5-4; J gene: TRBJ2-1; CDR3 protein: CASSWPGAGGSYNEQFF; CDR3 DNA: TGTGCCAGCAGCTGGCCGGGAGCGGGGGGCTCCTACAATGAGCAGTTCTTC
CDR3 length: 12; clone size: medium-sized; D gene: TRBD1; V gene: TRBV29-1; J gene: TRBJ1-2; CDR3 protein: CSVIRGQGGYTF; CDR3 DNA: TGCAGCGTGATCAGGGGGCAAGGCGGCTACACCTTC
CDR3 length: 13; clone size: .; D gene: .; V gene: TRBV11-2; J gene: TRBJ2-7; CDR3 protein: CASSSLRDYEQYF; CDR3 DNA: TGTGCCAGCAGCTCCCTCCGGGACTACGAGCAGTACTTC
CDR3 length: 13; clone size: medium-sized; D gene: .; V gene: TRBV13; J gene: TRBJ1-4; CDR3 protein: CASSLRGGEKLFF; CDR3 DNA: TGTGCCAGCAGCTTGAGAGGGGGGGAAAAACTGTTTTTT
CDR3 length: 16; clone size: .; D gene: TRBD2; V gene: TRBV6-2/TRBV6-3; J gene: TRBJ2-7; CDR3 protein: CASSLTGLAGSYEQYF; CDR3 DNA: TGTGCCAGCAGCCTGACGGGACTAGCGGGGAGTTACGAGCAGTACTTC
CDR3 length: 15; clone size: once; D gene: TRBD1; V gene: TRBV7-9; J gene: TRBJ2-2; CDR3 protein: CASSFGTGRAGELFF; CDR3 DNA: TGTGCCAGCAGCTTCGGGACAGGGCGTGCCGGGGAGCTGTTTTTT
CDR3 length: 13; clone size: few; D gene: .; V gene: TRBV5-5; J gene: TRBJ1-1; CDR3 protein: CASSPTGRAEAFF; CDR3 DNA: TGTGCCAGCAGCCCTACAGGGCGTGCTGAAGCTTTCTTT
CDR3 length: 14; clone size: many; D gene: .; V gene: TRBV6-1; J gene: TRBJ2-3; CDR3 protein: CASSLGPNTDTQYF; CDR3 DNA: TGTGCCAGCAGCCTGGGACCGAACACAGATACGCAGTATTTT
CDR3 length: 13; clone size: many; D gene: .; V gene: TRBV6-6; J gene: TRBJ1-5; CDR3 protein: CASTPDSYQPQHF; CDR3 DNA: TGTGCCAGCACCCCGGACTCCTATCAGCCCCAGCATTTT